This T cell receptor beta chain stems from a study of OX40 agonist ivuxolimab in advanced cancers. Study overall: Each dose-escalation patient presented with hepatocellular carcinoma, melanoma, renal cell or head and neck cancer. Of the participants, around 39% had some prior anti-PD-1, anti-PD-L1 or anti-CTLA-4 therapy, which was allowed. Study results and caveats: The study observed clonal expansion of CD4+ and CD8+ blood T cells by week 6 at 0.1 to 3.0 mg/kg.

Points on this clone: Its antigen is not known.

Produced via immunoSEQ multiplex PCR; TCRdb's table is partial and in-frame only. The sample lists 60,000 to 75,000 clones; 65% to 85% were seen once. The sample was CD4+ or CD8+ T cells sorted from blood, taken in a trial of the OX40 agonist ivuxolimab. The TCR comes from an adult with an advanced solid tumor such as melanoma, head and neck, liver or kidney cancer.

The CDR3 reads CASTPTGGTDTQYF. The CDR3 bases are TGTGCCAGCACTCCGACAGGGGGCACAGATACGCAGTATTTT. The chain links TRBV6-6 to TRBJ2-3; 8 nucleotides line up with TRBD1. Germline V gene sequence: CDR1 MNHNY, CDR2 SVGAGI (reference sequence). CDR3 size: 14 residues. V shed 7 bases, J shed 1 base, and the junction held 4 bases outside the gene matches.